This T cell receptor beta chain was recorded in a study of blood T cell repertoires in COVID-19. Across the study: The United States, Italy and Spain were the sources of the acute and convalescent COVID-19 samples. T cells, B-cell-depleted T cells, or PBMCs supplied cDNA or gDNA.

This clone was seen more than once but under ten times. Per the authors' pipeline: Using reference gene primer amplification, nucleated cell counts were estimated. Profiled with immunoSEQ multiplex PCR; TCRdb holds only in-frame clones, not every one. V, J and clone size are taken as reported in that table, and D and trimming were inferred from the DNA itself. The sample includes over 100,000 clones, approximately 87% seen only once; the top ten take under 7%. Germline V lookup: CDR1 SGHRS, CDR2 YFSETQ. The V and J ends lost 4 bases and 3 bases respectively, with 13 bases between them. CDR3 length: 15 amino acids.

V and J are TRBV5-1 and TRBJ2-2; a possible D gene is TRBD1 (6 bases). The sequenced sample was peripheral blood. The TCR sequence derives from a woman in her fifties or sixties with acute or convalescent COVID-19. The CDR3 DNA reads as TGCGCCAGCAGCCTAGACAGGATAGACACCGGGGAGCTGTTTTTT. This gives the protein CASSLDRIDTGELFF. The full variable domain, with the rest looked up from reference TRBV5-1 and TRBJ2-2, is KAGVTQTPRYLIKTRGQQVTLSCSPISGHRSVSWYQQTPGQGLQFLFEYFSETQRNKGNFPGRFSGRQFSNSRSEMNVSTLELGDSALYLCASSLDRIDTGELFFGEGSRLTVL.